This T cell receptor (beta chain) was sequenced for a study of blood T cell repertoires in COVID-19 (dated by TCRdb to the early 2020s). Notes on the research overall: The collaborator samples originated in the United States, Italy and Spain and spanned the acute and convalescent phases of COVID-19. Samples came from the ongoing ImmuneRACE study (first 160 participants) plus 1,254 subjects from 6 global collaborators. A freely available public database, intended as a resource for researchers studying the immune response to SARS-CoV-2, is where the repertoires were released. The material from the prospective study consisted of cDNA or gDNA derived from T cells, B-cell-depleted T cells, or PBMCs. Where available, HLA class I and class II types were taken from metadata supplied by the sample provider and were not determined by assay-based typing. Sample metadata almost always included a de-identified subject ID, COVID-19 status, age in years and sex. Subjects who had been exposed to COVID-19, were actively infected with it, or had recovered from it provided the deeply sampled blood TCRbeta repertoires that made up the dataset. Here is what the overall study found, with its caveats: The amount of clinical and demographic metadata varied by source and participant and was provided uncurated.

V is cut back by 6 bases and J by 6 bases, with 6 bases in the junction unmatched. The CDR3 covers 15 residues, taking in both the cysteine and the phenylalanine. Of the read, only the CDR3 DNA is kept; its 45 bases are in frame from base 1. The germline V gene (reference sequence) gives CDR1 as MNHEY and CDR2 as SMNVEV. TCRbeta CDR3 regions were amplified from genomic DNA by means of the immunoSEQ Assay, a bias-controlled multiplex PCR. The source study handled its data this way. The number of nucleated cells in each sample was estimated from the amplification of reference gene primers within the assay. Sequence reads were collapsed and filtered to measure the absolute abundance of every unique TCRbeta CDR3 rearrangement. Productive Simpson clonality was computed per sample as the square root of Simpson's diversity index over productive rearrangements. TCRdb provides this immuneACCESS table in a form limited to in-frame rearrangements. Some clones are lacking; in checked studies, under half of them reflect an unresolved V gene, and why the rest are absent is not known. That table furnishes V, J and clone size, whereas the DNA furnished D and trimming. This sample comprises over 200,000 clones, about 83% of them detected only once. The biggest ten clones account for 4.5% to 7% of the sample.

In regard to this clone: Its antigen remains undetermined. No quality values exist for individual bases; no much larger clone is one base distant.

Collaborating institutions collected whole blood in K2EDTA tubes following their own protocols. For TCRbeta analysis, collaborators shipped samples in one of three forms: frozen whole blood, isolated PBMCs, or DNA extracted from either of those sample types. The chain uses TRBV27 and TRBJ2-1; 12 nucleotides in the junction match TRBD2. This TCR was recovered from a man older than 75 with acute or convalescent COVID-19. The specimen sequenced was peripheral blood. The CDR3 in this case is CASRTGTSGFNEQFF. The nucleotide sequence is TGTGCCAGCAGAACCGGGACTAGCGGGTTCAATGAGCAGTTCTTC.